Following are 8 T cell receptor beta chains from one sample sequenced in a study of OX40 agonist ivuxolimab in advanced cancers. Sequencing used immunoSEQ multiplex PCR; TCRdb keeps in-frame clones, though not all of them. The sample has about 74,000 clones, roughly 80% seen once; the top ten hold 2% to 2.5%. The input for sequencing was CD4+ or CD8+ T cells sorted from blood, taken in a trial of the OX40 agonist ivuxolimab. All receptors derive from an adult with an advanced solid tumor such as melanoma, head and neck, liver or kidney cancer.

This sequence joins TRBV11-2 and TRBJ1-4, with a tentative D call TRBD1 (6 bases). Germline CDR1 reads SGHAT; CDR2 reads FQNNGV. The CDR3 totals 15 residues. The V and J ends lost 1 base and 8 bases respectively, with 14 bases between them. The CDR3 coding sequence is TGTGCCAGCAGCTTAGCCCAGACAGGTGGGGAAAAACTGTTTTTT. It specifies CASSLAQTGGEKLFF.

The chain links TRBV10-2 to TRBJ1-2; D gene uncertain. CDR1 WSHSY and CDR2 SAAADI come from the germline V gene. CDR3 length: 15 residues. V lost 2 bases to trimming and J lost 7 bases, with 17 bases between them. The CDR3 coding sequence is TGCGCCAGCAGTGAGGTGATGGGAATGTACAGTGGCTACACCTTC. It translates to CASSEVMGMYSGYTF.

The CDR3 nucleotides read TGTGCCAGCAGTTTGGCAAGGAGCTTCTGTTTCTTC. This codes for CASSLARSFCFF. The chain links TRBV28 to TRBJ2-1; D is undetermined. Germline lookup yields CDR1 MDHEN and CDR2 SYDVKM. Trimming pared 3 bases from V and 16 bases from J, leaving 16 bases between. This CDR3 is built from 12 residues.

The V gene is TRBV28, the J gene TRBJ1-4, with 9 bases identical to TRBD1. With 6 bases clipped from V and 7 bases from J, the junction kept 15 bases outside the gene matches. CDR3 length: 17 residues. Germline V gene lookup returns CDR1 MDHEN and CDR2 SYDVKM. The CDR3 loop is CASRGGTGIVGGEKLFF. In nucleotides, the CDR3 is TGTGCCAGCAGGGGCGGGACAGGGATAGTGGGAGGTGAAAAACTGTTTTTT.

The CDR3 here is CASSENRANYGYTF. The CDR3 DNA sequence: TGTGCCAGCAGTGAGAACAGGGCAAACTATGGCTACACCTTC. The chain uses TRBV28 and TRBJ1-2, with D possibly being TRBD1 (6 bases). V lost 5 bases, J lost 2 bases, and 12 bases lay in between. The germline V gene encodes CDR1 MDHEN and CDR2 SYDVKM. The CDR3 is made up of 14 amino acids.

This clone turned up a few times. The V and J genes are TRBV4-3 and TRBJ2-3, with D possibly being TRBD2 (5 bases). CDR1 is LGHNA and CDR2 is YSLEER in the germline V gene. The ends were cut back, 1 base at V and 10 bases at J, with 12 bases in the middle. There are 13 residues in the CDR3. The CDR3 region is CASSQADFDAQYF. CDR3 nucleotides: TGCGCCAGCAGCCAAGCGGACTTTGATGCGCAGTATTTT.

The V call is TRBV7-9, the J call TRBJ1-2, with D uncertain. The germline CDR1 and CDR2 sequences are SEHNR and FQNEAQ (reference sequence). V gave up 7 bases and J gave up 8 bases, with 17 bases separating them. This CDR3 is built from 13 residues. This chain's CDR3 is CASMAAGVGGYTF. The CDR3 DNA follows: TGTGCCAGCATGGCCGCTGGGGTGGGAGGCTACACCTTC.

A single count supports this clone. V gene TRBV27 combines with J gene TRBJ2-5; D possibly corresponds to TRBD1 (6 bases). The CDR3 length is 17 residues. CDR1 and CDR2 from the germline V gene are MNHEY and SMNVEV (reference sequence). V lost 4 bases and J lost 0, with 18 bases in between. CDR3: CASSSPRGKGYQETQYF. The CDR3 coding sequence is TGTGCCAGCAGTTCCCCCAGGGGAAAAGGGTACCAAGAGACCCAGTACTTC.